Listed below are T cell receptor beta chains from one sample, sequenced in a study of cytomegalovirus exposure and HLA in healthy donors. Assay used: immunoSEQ multiplex PCR; TCRdb lists only in-frame clones, some missing. Seen here are under 110,000 clones, about four fifths observed once, and the top ten hold roughly 6%. The sample taken for sequencing was PBMCs. The source of these receptors is a woman aged 45-65 years in good health and CMV-seropositive. Both conserved end residues are part of each CDR3. The D gene is left open where the match is weak. Clone size is given for some rows only: seen once, a few or many times, or a class if the clone is expanded.

.	TRBD1	TRBV30	TRBJ1-5	TGTGCCTGGAGTGCAGGACAGGTGGGTCAGCCCCAGCATTTT	CAWSAGQVGQPQHF
once	TRBD2	TRBV2	TRBJ2-5	TGTGCCAGCAGGGCGGGGGGTAATGGCGAGACCCAGTACTTC	CASRAGGNGETQYF
.	.	TRBV9	TRBJ1-3	TGTGCCAGCAGCGTAGTGGGGAGCTCTGGAAACACCATATATTTT	CASSVVGSSGNTIYF
.	.	TRBV6-1	TRBJ1-1	TGTGCCAGCAGTGAAATTAGGAACACTGAAGCTTTCTTT	CASSEIRNTEAFF
once	TRBD2	TRBV30	TRBJ2-5	TGTGCCTGGAGTGTACTAGCGGGGGGGCCGGAGACCCAGTACTTC	CAWSVLAGGPETQYF
.	.	TRBV19	TRBJ2-1	TGTGCCTCCTCCCGGGCGGGGGCGAGGATTTACAATGAGCAGTTCTTC	CASSRAGARIYNEQFF
.	.	TRBV5-6	TRBJ1-5	TGTGCCAGCAGCTTGAAAGGTGGGCCAAATCAGCCCCAGCATTTT	CASSLKGGPNQPQHF
.	TRBD1	TRBV11-2	TRBJ2-5	TGTGCCAGCAGTCCTGGACAGGGTGTGGAGACCCAGTACTTC	CASSPGQGVETQYF
.	TRBD1	TRBV5-6	TRBJ2-1	TGTGCCAGCAGCCAAGGACAGGGGAGCTCCTACAATGAGCAGTTCTTC	CASSQGQGSSYNEQFF
.	TRBD1	TRBV11-2	TRBJ1-1	TGTGCCAGCAGCTTAGGGGGGGGGACAGGGCCGGAAGTTTTCTTT	CASSLGGGTGPEVFF
.	TRBD1	TRBV28	TRBJ1-2	TGTGCCAGCCGGGACAGGGGCTATGGCTACACCTTC	CASRDRGYGYTF
once	TRBD1	TRBV9	TRBJ1-1	TGTGCCAGCAGCGTAGGACAGGGGTGGGGAGAGAACACTGAAGCTTTCTTT	CASSVGQGWGENTEAFF
few	.	TRBV5-1	TRBJ1-3	TGCGCCAGCAGCTTGGAGGGGTATTCCTCTGGAAACACCATATATTTT	CASSLEGYSSGNTIYF
.	.	TRBV28	TRBJ1-5	TGTGCCAGCAGTTTTGGTGGGACTGCCAATCAGCCCCAGCATTTT	CASSFGGTANQPQHF
.	.	TRBV15	TRBJ1-1	TGTGCCACCAGCGGACAGAGTAACACTGAAGCTTTCTTT	CATSGQSNTEAFF
.	.	TRBV28	TRBJ2-3	TGTGCCAGCAGTTGGGGCATGACTGAGACAGATACGCAGTATTTT	CASSWGMTETDTQYF
.	.	TRBV7-9	TRBJ2-1	TGTGCCAGCAGCTTAGAATTTAACAGAAACAATGAGCAGTTCTTC	CASSLEFNRNNEQFF
.	TRBD2	TRBV5-4	TRBJ2-3	TGTGCCAGCAGCGATGGGGGGCTAGCGGGTAACACAAATACGCAGTATTTT	CASSDGGLAGNTNTQYF
.	TRBD1	TRBV7-3	TRBJ2-2	TGTGCCAGCAGGGACCTACAGGGGGCCGGGGAGCTGTTTTTT	CASRDLQGAGELFF
.	.	TRBV2	TRBJ2-2	TGTGCCAGCATAGCCCCTGGAGAGCTGTTTTTT	CASIAPGELFF
few	.	TRBV7-9	TRBJ1-2	TGTGCCAGCAGCTTAAGACTGGAAAGGTTGAACTATGGCTACACCTTC	CASSLRLERLNYGYTF
.	.	TRBV19	TRBJ1-6	TGTGCCAGCAATGATTACAGGACCCCGGGGGGTAATTCACCCCTCCACTTT	CASNDYRTPGGNSPLHF
.	.	TRBV5-1	TRBJ2-5	TGCGCCAGCAGCTTGGCAGGATCCGAGACCCAGTACTTC	CASSLAGSETQYF
.	.	TRBV5-4	TRBJ2-5	TGTGCCAGCAGCTGGGGGGGGACAGGAGGGACCCAGTACTTC	CASSWGGTGGTQYF
.	TRBD2	TRBV6-4	TRBJ2-4	TGTGCCAGCCCCTTCAGACTAGCGGGGGGGTCCCGTGCCAAAAACATTCAGTACTTC	CASPFRLAGGSRAKNIQYF
few	TRBD1	TRBV10-3	TRBJ2-1	TGTGCCATCAAAGGGACAGGGTACAATGAGCAGTTCTTC	CAIKGTGYNEQFF
.	TRBD2	TRBV5-1	TRBJ2-1	TGCGCCAGCAGCCTTACCCTAGCGGGGGGGCCGAATGAGCAGTTCTTC	CASSLTLAGGPNEQFF
.	TRBD2	TRBV27	TRBJ2-7	TGTGCCAGCAGTTTATGGCTAGCGGGGGGGCCAGTCGAGCAGTACTTC	CASSLWLAGGPVEQYF
once	.	TRBV11-2	TRBJ1-2	TGTGCCAGCAGCTTAGACAGGGTCCAAATTGGCTACACCTTC	CASSLDRVQIGYTF
.	.	TRBV6-1	TRBJ2-4	TGTGCCAGCAGTGTCCAGGGGTTCAGTAACATTCAGTACTTC	CASSVQGFSNIQYF
.	TRBD1	TRBV7-2	TRBJ2-7	TGTGCCAGCAGCTTGGGGACAGGGTACTACGAGCAGTACTTC	CASSLGTGYYEQYF
.	TRBD1	TRBV5-1	TRBJ1-1	TGCGCCAGCAGCTCCCTAGGACAGGGGAACACTGAAGCTTTCTTT	CASSSLGQGNTEAFF
few	.	TRBV5-1	TRBJ2-2	TGCGCCAGCAGGGCCTCCACAGGGAACACCGGGGAGCTGTTTTTT	CASRASTGNTGELFF
.	.	TRBV5-8	TRBJ2-4	TGTGCCAGCAACCCGACAGACAGACTAGCCAAAAACATTCAGTACTTC	CASNPTDRLAKNIQYF
few	.	TRBV29-1	TRBJ1-3	TGCAGCGTTGATCGGGGAAACACCATATATTTT	CSVDRGNTIYF
.	TRBD1	TRBV6-6	TRBJ2-7	TGTGCCAGCAGTTTAAAACAGGGGACCAGCTCCTACGAGCAGTACTTC	CASSLKQGTSSYEQYF
.	TRBD1	TRBV19	TRBJ1-3	TGTGCCACCAGTGCGGGACAGTCGAACTCTGGAAACACCATATATTTT	CATSAGQSNSGNTIYF
.	.	TRBV4-1	TRBJ1-4	TGCGCCAGCAGCCGATTCGGGTACCGAGAAAAACTGTTTTTT	CASSRFGYREKLFF
many	TRBD1	TRBV28	TRBJ1-2	TGTGCCAGCAGTTTCTCCAAGGGGGCCTACGGCTACACCTTC	CASSFSKGAYGYTF
.	.	TRBV6-1	TRBJ2-3	TGTGCCAGCAGTGAAGATACTCGTAGCACAGATACGCAGTATTTT	CASSEDTRSTDTQYF
.	TRBD1	TRBV5-1	TRBJ2-2	TGCGCCAGCAGCTTGGACCCCGGGACAGGTGCCGGGGAGCTGTTTTTT	CASSLDPGTGAGELFF